This TCR beta chain was observed in a study of blood T cell dynamics during melanoma immunotherapy. On the study more broadly: Metastatic melanoma patients received first-line pembrolizumab or nivolumab plus ipilimumab.

Each sorted CD8+ T cell subset had its entire DNA loaded. Profiled with immunoSEQ multiplex PCR; TCRdb holds only in-frame clones, not every one. The sample carries about 13,000 clones, about 91% recorded once. Time point meaning: pre-treatment baseline. The CDR3 extends over 14 amino acids. V was clipped by 2 bases and J by 4 bases, with 10 bases between them. Germline V CDR1 and CDR2: MNHNY, SVGAGI (reference sequence). The chain is built from TRBV6-6 and TRBJ2-3; D possibly corresponds to TRBD1 (5 bases). This TCR was recovered from a human donor with melanoma. This specimen was effector memory CD8+ T cells from blood, taken from a patient treated with checkpoint blockade. In nucleotides, the CDR3 is TGTGCCAGCAGTTACCGACAGTTCTCAGATACGCAGTATTTT. Translation gives CASSYRQFSDTQYF.